This TCR beta chain was documented in a study of cytomegalovirus exposure and HLA in healthy donors. The V and J ends lost 7 bases and 2 bases respectively, with 11 bases between them. CDR1 is MNHEY, CDR2 SVGAGI, per germline. This CDR3 is built from 13 residues. Overall study findings and caveats: Researchers reported in a later analysis that a missense DCLRE1C variant was tied to TCR beta V- and J-gene trimming.

The study ran its PCR with 60 Vbeta and 13 Jbeta primers. Profiling relied on immunoSEQ multiplex PCR, and the TCRdb table lists in-frame clones only, not all of them. The repertoire holds more than 95,000 clones, with around 78% as singletons. This cohort consisted of healthy bone marrow donors. On this clone itself: Its specificity is not known.

The sequenced material came from PBMCs. The genes are TRBV6-5 and TRBJ1-2, with D possibly matching TRBD1 (5 bases). The clonotype comes from a middle-aged man in good health and CMV-seronegative. The CDR3 protein is CASTGVGNYGYTF. CDR3 in DNA: TGTGCCAGCACGGGGGTGGGAAACTATGGCTACACCTTC.